The T cell receptor beta chain under discussion was sequenced for a study of blood T cell repertoires in COVID-19. Clones were read by immunoSEQ multiplex PCR, and TCRdb kept only the in-frame ones, dropping some. The table includes some 250,000 clones, 75% to 90% detected once. This clonotype was obtained from a woman in her fifties or sixties with active or convalescent COVID-19. Input material: peripheral blood.

The DNA of the CDR3 is TGCGCCAGCAGCACGGTCCCTGGAAACACCATATATTTT. Translation gives CASSTVPGNTIYF. This rearrangement joins TRBV5-1 to TRBJ1-3; unclear D gene. V lost 4 bases to trimming and J lost 2 bases, with 7 bases between them. Per the germline V gene, CDR1 is SGHRS and CDR2 is YFSETQ. This CDR3 has 13 amino acids.